Listed here are 16 T cell receptor beta chains from one sample, sequenced in a study of T cell responses to AZD1222 COVID-19 vaccine. Clones were read by immunoSEQ multiplex PCR, and TCRdb kept only the in-frame ones, dropping some. The repertoire includes 180,000 or so clones, roughly 93% of them detected once, and 3.9% sits in the top ten. Material: peripheral blood, obtained on day 0 of AZD1222 vaccination. Every receptor here comes from an adult in good health.

J is TRBJ1-2 and V is TRBV9; 12 nucleotides match TRBD1. The CDR3 is made up of 15 amino acids. Per the germline V gene, CDR1 is SGDLS and CDR2 is YYNGEE. V shed 6 bases and J 8 bases; nucleotides not matched to a gene: 11. CDR3 nucleotide sequence: TGTGCCAGCACCTTCGGGACAGGGGGCGCGTCGGGCTACACCTTC. Protein sequence: CASTFGTGGASGYTF.

This chain uses TRBV23-1 with TRBJ2-7, with D maybe TRBD2 (6 bases). TRBV23-1 is an open reading frame whose function is uncertain. This CDR3 region has 16 residues. V was clipped by 4 bases and J by 3 bases, with 19 bases between them. The CDR3 nucleotides read TGCGCCAGCAGTCTTCCGGGAGTCTCCCAAAACTACGAGCAGTACTTC. Translating gives CASSLPGVSQNYEQYF.

The gene calls are TRBV6-5 and TRBJ2-7; weak D call: TRBD2 (5 bases). CDR1 is MNHEY and CDR2 is SVGAGI in the germline V gene. The CDR3 sequence is 14 residues long. The V gene lost 10 bases and the J gene lost 6 bases, with 22 bases spanning the gap. CDR3 residues: CATHQSGKPLEQYF. In DNA, the CDR3 is TGTGCCACTCATCAATCGGGGAAACCCCTCGAGCAGTACTTC.

This clone was observed a single time. The genes are TRBV7-9 and TRBJ2-1, with no clear D. CDR3 size: 11 residues. V was pared by 3 bases and J by 7 bases, with 4 bases between. From germline, CDR1 is SEHNR and CDR2 FQNEAQ (reference sequence). The CDR3 is CASSFANEQFF. CDR3 bases: TGTGCCAGCAGCTTTGCGAATGAGCAGTTCTTC.

This clone came up a few times. The chain uses TRBV5-8 and TRBJ1-3; no reliable D call. CDR1 and CDR2 (germline): SGHTS, YDEGEE. The CDR3 consists of 13 residues. Trimming pared 5 bases from V and 4 bases from J, leaving 10 bases between. CDR3 sequence: CASRVEYGNTIYF. The CDR3 DNA reads as TGTGCCAGCAGAGTGGAGTACGGAAACACCATATATTTT.

The gene calls are TRBV10-3 and TRBJ1-4; a possible D gene is TRBD1 (5 bases). Trimming removed 3 bases from V and 8 bases from J, with 13 bases in between. Germline lookup yields CDR1 ENHRY and CDR2 SYGVKD. The CDR3 runs 14 residues. The CDR3 loop is CAISEGQGGEKLFF. CDR3 nucleotide sequence: TGTGCCATCAGTGAAGGCCAGGGAGGCGAAAAACTGTTTTTT.

V and J are TRBV27 and TRBJ2-7; no definite D call. V was pared by 4 bases and J by 0 bases, with 10 bases between. The germline CDR1 and CDR2 sequences are MNHEY and SMNVEV (reference sequence). The CDR3 sequence is 14 residues long. This chain's CDR3 is CASSWAPSSYEQYF. DNA of the CDR3: TGTGCCAGCAGTTGGGCACCTAGCTCCTACGAGCAGTACTTC.

The J gene is TRBJ2-7, the V gene TRBV4-2; TRBD2 agrees at 9 bases. CDR3 length: 14 residues. J was trimmed by 2 bases and V by 4 bases; bases with no gene match: 3. Per the germline V gene, CDR1 is LGHNA and CDR2 is YNFKEQ. The CDR3 bases are TGTGCCAGCAGCCCAAGCGGGGGGACCTACGAGCAGTACTTC. Its protein is CASSPSGGTYEQYF.

The chain combines TRBV3-1 (or the pseudogene TRBV3-2) with TRBJ1-2, with unresolved D. The CDR3 extends over 14 amino acids. CDR1 LGHDT and CDR2 YNNKEL come from the germline V gene (reference sequence). The V end lost 0 bases, the J end lost 5 bases, and 10 bases lay between the germline ends. CDR3 loop: CASSQDTGWYGYTF. The DNA of the CDR3 is TGTGCCAGCAGCCAAGATACGGGTTGGTATGGCTACACCTTC.

The chain employs TRBV5-1 and TRBJ2-5; TRBD2 matches at 7 bases. Germline V gene lookup returns CDR1 SGHRS and CDR2 YFSETQ. The CDR3 is 15 residues long. Losses at the gene ends were 1 base for V and 1 base for J; bases not matched to a gene: 4. CDR3 sequence: CASSLRTGGQETQYF. CDR3 nucleotides: TGCGCCAGCAGCTTGAGAACGGGGGGCCAAGAGACCCAGTACTTC.

This clone appeared a single time. The CDR3 DNA reads as TGCGCCAGCAGCCAACCCCGACAGGGGATTCAGGTTGGCTACACCTTC. This gives the protein CASSQPRQGIQVGYTF. V gene TRBV4-1 combines with J gene TRBJ1-2; 8 bases are a match to TRBD1. Trimming removed 2 bases from V and 7 bases from J; junction bases left unmatched: 12. This CDR3 is built from 16 residues. Germline CDR1 is MGHRA and CDR2 is YSYEKL.

The genes are TRBV19 and TRBJ2-7, with D perhaps given as TRBD1 or TRBD2 (5 bases each). V dropped 5 bases and J dropped 1 base, with 9 bases sitting between them. This CDR3 comprises 13 residues. Germline V gene sequence: CDR1 LNHDA, CDR2 SQIVND (reference sequence). The DNA for the CDR3 is TGTGCCAGTAGTGGGGACGGATCCTACGAGCAGTACTTC. It translates to CASSGDGSYEQYF.

V usage is TRBV9 and J usage is TRBJ2-3; D unresolved. This CDR3 region has 14 residues. The germline V and J ends were trimmed by 0 bases and 6 bases, with 11 bases remaining between them. Germline CDR1 is SGDLS and CDR2 is YYNGEE. CDR3 amino acids: CASSVASSYDTQYF. The CDR3, as DNA: TGTGCCAGCAGCGTAGCTTCCAGCTACGATACGCAGTATTTT.

The rearrangement joins TRBV19 to TRBJ2-2; possible D gene TRBD1, 6 bases. This CDR3 contains 14 residues. V was cut by 5 bases and J by 5 bases, with 12 bases left in between. Looked up from germline, CDR1 is LNHDA and CDR2 is SQIVND (reference sequence). CDR3 nucleotide sequence: TGTGCCAGTAGTGTCACAGGGCAAACCGGGGAGCTGTTTTTT. This encodes CASSVTGQTGELFF.

The genes are TRBV18 and TRBJ1-2; 7 bases fit TRBD1. The CDR3 runs to 16 residues. Germline CDR1 and CDR2: KGHSH and LQKENI. J lost 3 bases, V lost 1 base, and 8 bases had no gene match. CDR3 sequence: CASSPRSEGQDYGYTF. The CDR3 bases are TGTGCCAGCTCACCACGGTCAGAAGGACAGGACTATGGCTACACCTTC.

The chain is built from TRBV5-1 and TRBJ2-1; 9 nucleotides agree with TRBD2. Germline lookup yields CDR1 SGHRS and CDR2 YFSETQ. V trimming: 2 bases; J trimming: 5 bases; junction bases outside the gene matches: 11. The CDR3 loop spans 17 amino acids. The CDR3 reads CASSFYHLREGHNEQFF. The CDR3 DNA is TGCGCCAGCAGCTTTTACCACCTGCGGGAGGGTCACAATGAGCAGTTCTTC.